One and the same sample provided the 27 T cell receptor beta chains below, sequenced in a study of OX40 agonist ivuxolimab in advanced cancers. The table came from immunoSEQ multiplex PCR; TCRdb's copy has only in-frame clones and leaves some out. The sample gives roughly 43,000 clones, around 91% of which show up once; 12% is in the top ten. The sequences come from CD4+ or CD8+ T cells sorted from blood, collected in a trial of the OX40 agonist ivuxolimab. All receptors come from an adult with an advanced solid tumor such as melanoma, head and neck, liver or kidney cancer.

The CDR3: CSVGTVYGYTF. In nucleotides, the CDR3 is TGCAGCGTCGGGACCGTATATGGCTACACCTTC. The V gene is TRBV29-1, the J gene TRBJ1-2; a possible D gene is TRBD1 (5 bases). Trimming cost V 6 bases and J 5 bases, with 10 bases left between them. Per germline, CDR1 SQVTM and CDR2 ANQGSEA. The CDR3 spans 11 residues.

V usage is TRBV28 and J usage is TRBJ1-5; D not resolved. CDR3 length: 15 amino acids. CDR1 and CDR2 from the germline V gene are MDHEN and SYDVKM. The V and J ends lost 7 bases and 3 bases respectively, with 16 bases between them. The CDR3 DNA reads TGTGCCAGCATCCAACCGGAACCATTCAATCAGCCCCAGCATTTT. It codes for CASIQPEPFNQPQHF.

The rearrangement links TRBV4-1 to TRBJ2-1; D ambiguous. Germline V CDR1 and CDR2: MGHRA, YSYEKL. Trimming shortened V by 5 bases and J by 5 bases, and 10 bases separated the two germline ends. The CDR3 loop spans 13 amino acids. The CDR3 here is CASSSAWHNEQFF. In DNA form, the CDR3 reads TGCGCCAGCAGCTCAGCCTGGCACAATGAGCAGTTCTTC.

The chain joins TRBV29-1 to TRBJ2-3, with 12 bases lining up with TRBD2. The trim removed 5 bases at V and 2 bases at J, leaving 20 bases unmatched. CDR3 length: 20 residues. The germline CDR1 and CDR2 sequences are SQVTM and ANQGSEA. In DNA, the CDR3 is TGCAGCGTTCCTAGAGGGAGACTAGCGGGAGTGAATCCGTACACAGATACGCAGTATTTT. Translation gives CSVPRGRLAGVNPYTDTQYF.

The V and J genes are TRBV28 and TRBJ2-1; TRBD2 aligns across 14 bases. This CDR3 region has 15 residues. J gave up 3 bases and V 8 bases, and 3 bases lay outside the gene matches. The germline gives CDR1 MDHEN, CDR2 SYDVKM. CDR3 region: CASGLAGGNYNEQFF. CDR3 nucleotide sequence: TGTGCCAGCGGACTAGCGGGAGGAAACTACAATGAGCAGTTCTTC.

This chain joins TRBV19 and TRBJ2-5; D not resolved. With 2 bases removed from V and 4 bases from J, the gap between germline ends came to 5 bases. The length of the CDR3 is 12 residues. Germline lookup yields CDR1 LNHDA and CDR2 SQIVND (reference sequence). The CDR3: CASSILRETQYF. DNA for the CDR3: TGTGCCAGTAGTATACTCCGAGAGACCCAGTACTTC. The variable domain in full, completed from reference TRBV19 and TRBJ2-5, reads DGGITQSPKYLFRKEGQNVTLSCEQNLNHDAMYWYRQDPGQGLRLIYYSQIVNDFQKGDIAEGYSVSREKKESFPLTVTSAQKNPTAFYLCASSILRETQYFGPGTRLLVL.

The chain is built from TRBV15 and TRBJ2-1, with 10 bases aligning to TRBD1. Germline V gives CDR1 LNHNV, CDR2 YYDKDF (reference sequence). V was clipped by 4 bases and J by 4 bases; unmatched bases: 1. The CDR3 is 14 residues long. CDR3 in amino acids: CATSTGQGYNEQFF. The CDR3 region has the DNA TGTGCCACCAGCACGGGACAGGGGTACAATGAGCAGTTCTTC. Full variable domain (remainder filled in from reference TRBV15 and TRBJ2-1): DAMVIQNPRYQVTQFGKPVTLSCSQTLNHNVMYWYQQKSSQAPKLLFHYYDKDFNNEADTPDNFQSRRPNTSFCFLDIRSPGLGDTAMYLCATSTGQGYNEQFFGPGTRLTVL.

The chain carries TRBV5-6 and TRBJ2-7, with 7 bases matching TRBD1. The germline gives CDR1 SGHDT, CDR2 YYEEEE. This CDR3 comprises 16 residues. Trimming cost V 1 base and J 5 bases; bases outside gene matches: 12. This chain's CDR3 is CASSLYRGTGVHEQYF. In DNA form, the CDR3 reads TGTGCCAGCAGCTTGTATCGAGGAACAGGGGTCCACGAGCAGTACTTC.

This sequence joins TRBV9 and TRBJ2-1; 11 bases align to TRBD1. Losses at the gene ends were 2 bases for V and 8 bases for J; bases not matched to a gene: 3. Germline CDR1 reads SGDLS; CDR2 reads YYNGEE. CDR3 length: 14 amino acids. The CDR3 is CASSVGQGAHEQFF. The CDR3 region has the DNA TGTGCCAGCAGCGTTGGACAGGGGGCCCATGAGCAGTTCTTC.

V gene TRBV9 combines with J gene TRBJ2-1; 9 bases align to TRBD2. V shed 3 bases and J 4 bases; nucleotides not matched to a gene: 11. CDR3 size: 17 residues. Germline V lookup: CDR1 SGDLS, CDR2 YYNGEE. This chain's CDR3 is CASSGMGGGREYNEQFF. CDR3 nucleotides: TGTGCCAGCAGCGGTATGGGAGGCGGGAGGGAATACAATGAGCAGTTCTTC.

The V and J genes are TRBV28 and TRBJ1-5; D uncertain. The CDR3 runs to 13 residues. The germline CDR1 and CDR2 sequences are MDHEN and SYDVKM. Trimming took off 4 bases at V and 7 bases at J, with 11 bases between the two ends. The CDR3 coding sequence is TGTGCCAGCAGTTCCGTTGCCGGACAGCCCCAGCATTTT. Amino acid sequence: CASSSVAGQPQHF.

The J gene is TRBJ2-3, the V gene TRBV2; TRBD1 is a possible D gene (7 bases). Per germline, CDR1 SNHLY and CDR2 FYNNEI. V was pared by 5 bases and J by 0 bases, with 15 bases between. This CDR3 has 16 amino acids. CDR3 sequence reads: CASSMGQGGSTDTQYF. CDR3 sequence (DNA): TGTGCCAGCAGTATGGGGCAGGGGGGTAGCACAGATACGCAGTATTTT. Full variable domain (outside the CDR3, taken from reference TRBV2 and TRBJ2-3): EPEVTQTPSHQVTQMGQEVILRCVPISNHLYFYWYRQILGQKVEFLVSFYNNEISEKSEIFDDQFSVERPDGSNFTLKIRSTKLEDSAMYFCASSMGQGGSTDTQYFGPGTRLTVL.

This chain connects TRBV6-5 to TRBJ1-2, with TRBD1 identical over 7 bases. Germline CDR1 MNHEY, CDR2 SVGAGI. There are 14 residues in the CDR3. After removal of 8 bases from V and 2 bases from J, the junction contained 8 bases not matched to a gene. DNA for the CDR3: TGTGCCAGCGGTGACAGGGCCCTCAACTATGGCTACACCTTC. Translated: CASGDRALNYGYTF.

A single count supports this clone. The chain uses TRBV4-1 and TRBJ2-7; no reliable D call. The germline V gene has CDR1 MGHRA and CDR2 YSYEKL. Trimming cost V 2 bases and J 3 bases, with 8 bases left between them. The CDR3 is made up of 13 amino acids. CDR3: CASSQTNNYEQYF. The DNA of the CDR3 is TGCGCCAGCAGCCAAACCAACAACTACGAGCAGTACTTC.

This clone came up once. This chain joins TRBV19 and TRBJ2-3; D is ambiguous. This CDR3 has 14 residues. Germline V gene lookup returns CDR1 LNHDA and CDR2 SQIVND (reference sequence). Deletions cut 6 bases from V and 6 bases from J, with 16 bases between. This CDR3 is CASSPLLVADTQYF. The CDR3 DNA sequence: TGTGCCAGTAGCCCCCTTCTGGTGGCGGATACGCAGTATTTT.

The chain combines TRBV5-4 with TRBJ2-1, with D perhaps matching TRBD1 or TRBD2 (5 bases each). From germline, CDR1 is SGHNT and CDR2 YYREEE (reference sequence). The CDR3 runs 16 residues. The germline V and J ends were trimmed by 4 bases and 10 bases, with 24 bases remaining between them. CDR3 bases: TGTGCCAGCAGCCCTGGACTGCTAACGGGTGAGGGGGAGCAGTTCTTC. Its translation: CASSPGLLTGEGEQFF.

The V call is TRBV13, the J call TRBJ2-1; D uncertain. The CDR3 extends over 14 amino acids. Germline V gene sequence: CDR1 PRHDT, CDR2 FYEKMQ (reference sequence). V was cut by 1 base and J by 8 bases, with 12 bases left in between. Written as DNA, the CDR3 is TGTGCCAGCAGCTTAGCCAACGAAAGGGATGAGCAGTTCTTC. It codes for CASSLANERDEQFF. Supplemented by reference TRBV13 and TRBJ2-1, the full variable domain reads AAGVIQSPRHLIKEKRETATLKCYPIPRHDTVYWYQQGPGQDPQFLISFYEKMQSDKGSIPDRFSAQQFSDYHSELNMSSLELGDSALYFCASSLANERDEQFFGPGTRLTVL.

The gene calls are TRBV9 and TRBJ1-1; TRBD1 might be the D (6 bases). This CDR3 has 16 amino acids. Per the germline V gene, CDR1 is SGDLS and CDR2 is YYNGEE. Trimming shortened V by 2 bases and J by 3 bases, and 17 bases separated the two germline ends. CDR3 residues: CASSVNSRGIDTEAFF. DNA for the CDR3: TGTGCCAGCAGCGTCAACAGCAGGGGTATCGACACTGAAGCTTTCTTT.

The V call is TRBV5-1, the J call TRBJ2-3; 7 nucleotides align to TRBD2. V lost 4 bases, J lost 0 bases, and 5 bases stayed unmatched. CDR3 length: 15 amino acids. CDR1 is SGHRS and CDR2 is YFSETQ in the germline V gene. The chain's CDR3 is CASSPYGGSTDTQYF. In nucleotides, the CDR3 is TGCGCCAGCAGCCCCTACGGGGGGAGCACAGATACGCAGTATTTT.

The chain recombines TRBV13 with TRBJ2-7; 11 nucleotides align to TRBD2. This CDR3 is built from 15 residues. With V trimmed by 0 bases and J by 2 bases, 0 bases remained unmatched. The germline gives CDR1 PRHDT, CDR2 FYEKMQ (reference sequence). Here the CDR3 DNA reads TGTGCCAGCAGCTTAGGACTAGCGGGGGCCTACGAGCAGTACTTC. This sequence encodes CASSLGLAGAYEQYF.

This rearrangement joins TRBV27 to TRBJ2-1; TRBD2 agrees at 13 bases. The CDR3 covers 17 residues. Germline V gene sequence: CDR1 MNHEY, CDR2 SMNVEV (reference sequence). V lost 5 bases and J lost 2; bases outside the gene matches: 6. The CDR3 sequence is CASSHTSGGAAYNEQFF. In DNA form, the CDR3 reads TGTGCCAGCAGTCACACTAGCGGGGGGGCTGCCTACAATGAGCAGTTCTTC.

The chain combines TRBV20-1 with TRBJ2-3; 7 nucleotides align to TRBD2. The CDR3 runs to 11 residues. V was pared by 6 bases and J by 8 bases, with 5 bases of the junction left unmatched. From germline, CDR1 is DFQATT and CDR2 SNEGSKA (reference sequence). Here the CDR3 DNA reads TGCAGTGCACCCTGGGGGGGTACGCAGTATTTT. This translates into CSAPWGGTQYF.

CDR3 in amino acids: CASSQEPGLAVNTGELFF. CDR3 nucleotide sequence: TGCGCCAGCAGCCAAGAACCGGGACTAGCGGTGAACACCGGGGAGCTGTTTTTT. The rearrangement joins TRBV4-3 to TRBJ2-2; 11 bases line up with TRBD2. Germline V gene lookup returns CDR1 LGHNA and CDR2 YSLEER. Unmatched junction bases numbered 4, after V lost 0 bases and J lost 1 base. The CDR3 consists of 18 residues.

The chain employs TRBV6-5 and TRBJ2-7; 12 bases agree with TRBD1. Germline V CDR1 and CDR2: MNHEY, SVGAGI. This CDR3 contains 14 residues. With 7 bases clipped from V and 6 bases from J, the junction kept 7 bases outside the gene matches. Here the CDR3 DNA reads TGTGCCAGCACCGGAGGGACAGGGGGCGGCGAGCAGTACTTC. It encodes CASTGGTGGGEQYF.

The rearrangement uses TRBV10-3 and TRBJ2-7, with 9 bases identical to TRBD1. The CDR3 loop spans 18 amino acids. V lost 6 bases, J lost 5 bases, and 20 bases stayed unmatched. CDR1 is ENHRY and CDR2 is SYGVKD in the germline V gene. CDR3 protein: CAISPGTGLIPAGDEQYF. CDR3 bases: TGTGCCATCAGCCCCGGGACAGGGTTGATTCCGGCCGGGGACGAGCAGTACTTC.

The J gene is TRBJ2-7, the V gene TRBV6-5; TRBD1 agrees at 10 bases. CDR1 is MNHEY and CDR2 is SVGAGI in the germline V gene. The CDR3 runs to 15 residues. V dropped 6 bases and J dropped 4; count of bases not matched to a gene: 9. The CDR3 DNA sequence: TGTGCCAGCAGAGCGTCCCCGGGACAGGGGTACGAGCAGTACTTC. It is translated as CASRASPGQGYEQYF.

CDR3 sequence: CAWSVVAGRYNEQFF. The DNA of the CDR3 is TGTGCCTGGAGTGTAGTAGCGGGGAGATACAATGAGCAGTTCTTC. The V and J genes are TRBV30 and TRBJ2-1; 8 bases line up with TRBD2. This CDR3 comprises 15 residues. V shed 0 bases, J shed 4 bases, and the junction held 5 bases outside the gene matches. Germline assignment: CDR1 GTSNPN and CDR2 SVGIG (reference sequence).